The 13 T cell receptor beta chains given below trace back to one sample, sequenced in a study of T cell changes during pregnancy in multiple sclerosis (dated by TCRdb to between 2017 and 2020). Libraries were constructed by the immunoSEQ multiplex PCR assay. TCRdb obtained this table from immuneACCESS and retained in-frame rearrangements with V and J assigned. These tables miss some clones; where compared with another copy, unresolved V genes account for less than half of the shortfall, and the remainder is unexplained. The sample table shows tens of thousands of clones, and around nine tenths are seen once. About 0.52% of the sample rests with the top ten. The source material was CD4+ T cells from peripheral blood mononuclear cells, sampled in the second trimester of pregnancy. The origin of the receptors is a female donor with multiple sclerosis, enrolled in a pregnancy study.

This chain links TRBV6-1 with TRBJ1-2; D uncertain. Trimming left V 6 bases short and J 2 bases short, with 10 bases between. This CDR3 is 13 amino acids long. Germline values: CDR1 MNHNS, CDR2 SASEGT. The CDR3 DNA follows: TGTGCCAGCAGCTTAACGGTCAACTATGGCTACACCTTC. It is translated as CASSLTVNYGYTF.

The chain has TRBV29-1 and TRBJ2-1; TRBD1 matches 7 bases. The CDR3 is made up of 11 amino acids. Germline CDR1 reads SQVTM; CDR2 reads ANQGSEA. V gave up 7 bases and J gave up 6 bases; unmatched junction bases: 3. The CDR3 DNA reads as TGCAGCGGCAACAGGGGCAATGAGCAGTTCTTC. It codes for CSGNRGNEQFF.

The gene calls are TRBV6-1 and TRBJ2-7; D may be TRBD1 (6 bases). There are 15 residues in the CDR3. Deletions cut 4 bases from V and 2 bases from J, with 15 bases between. Germline V gene lookup returns CDR1 MNHNS and CDR2 SASEGT. DNA of the CDR3: TGTGCCAGCAGTGGGAGGACAGTTATAGCCTACGAGCAGTACTTC. Translated, it gives CASSGRTVIAYEQYF.

The count of this clone is one. This chain joins TRBV6-1 and TRBJ2-5; possible D gene TRBD1, 5 bases. With 5 bases removed from V and 4 bases from J, the gap between germline ends came to 14 bases. The V gene's germline CDR1 is MNHNS and CDR2 SASEGT. This CDR3 comprises 14 residues. As DNA, the CDR3 is TGTGCCAGCAGTCGGCAGGGAATGCGAGAGACCCAGTACTTC. This translates into CASSRQGMRETQYF.

V and J are TRBV6-4 and TRBJ2-3; 7 bases fit TRBD2. CDR1 and CDR2 (germline): MRHNA, SNTAGT. With V trimmed by 1 base and J by 6 bases, 7 bases remained unmatched. CDR3 length: 15 amino acids. The CDR3 region has the DNA TGTGCCAGCAGTGACTTATCGGGAGGAGGGGATACGCAGTATTTT. This encodes CASSDLSGGGDTQYF.

This rearrangement joins TRBV9 to TRBJ1-2; 12 bases map to TRBD1. The CDR3 runs to 14 residues. The germline CDR1 and CDR2 sequences are SGDLS and YYNGEE. Trimming at V came to 3 bases and at J to 5 bases, leaving 2 bases not matched to a gene. Here the CDR3 DNA reads TGTGCCAGCAGCGAGGGACAGGGGGCATATGGCTACACCTTC. It yields the protein CASSEGQGAYGYTF.

V gene TRBV7-3 combines with J gene TRBJ1-1; no clear D. Trimming took 1 base from V and 1 from J, leaving 10 bases between them. The CDR3 has 15 residues. From germline, CDR1 is SGHTA and CDR2 FQGTGA. The CDR3 loop is CASSLRGGPNTEAFF. The CDR3 bases are TGTGCCAGCAGCTTAAGGGGAGGCCCGAACACTGAAGCTTTCTTT. The full variable domain, in which reference TRBV7-3 and TRBJ1-1 provide the parts outside the CDR3, is GAGVSQTPSNKVTEKGKYVELRCDPISGHTALYWYRQSLGQGPEFLIYFQGTGAADDSGLPNDRFFAVRPEGSVSTLKIQRTERGDSAVYLCASSLRGGPNTEAFFGQGTRLTVV.

This clone occurred a few times. V and J are TRBV7-9 and TRBJ2-7; tentatively, D is TRBD2 (6 bases). This CDR3 has 14 amino acids. The germline V gene encodes CDR1 SEHNR and CDR2 FQNEAQ (reference sequence). Trimming pared 4 bases from V and 2 bases from J, leaving 12 bases between. The CDR3 DNA reads TGTGCCAGCAGCTCCGGGCCGGGGGCCTACGAGCAGTACTTC. This gives the protein CASSSGPGAYEQYF.

The chain has TRBV7-3 and TRBJ2-1; TRBD1 matches 10 bases. In germline, CDR1 is SGHTA, CDR2 FQGTGA. This CDR3 is built from 16 residues. V shed 5 bases, J shed 5 bases, and the junction held 9 bases outside the gene matches. This chain's CDR3 is CASSPIPGQGNNEQFF. The CDR3 nucleotides read TGTGCCAGCAGCCCGATACCGGGACAGGGGAACAATGAGCAGTTCTTC.

CDR3 amino acids: CASSMTGSTDTQYF. CDR3 DNA: TGTGCCAGCAGTATGACAGGTAGCACAGATACGCAGTATTTT. The chain uses TRBV28 and TRBJ2-3; possible D gene TRBD1, 6 bases. Trimming took off 5 bases at V and 0 bases at J, with 9 bases between the two ends. The germline gives CDR1 MDHEN, CDR2 SYDVKM. The length of the CDR3 is 14 residues.

The rearrangement joins TRBV5-1 to TRBJ2-3, with D perhaps matching TRBD2 (6 bases). The V end lost 0 bases, the J end lost 4 bases, and 18 bases lay between the germline ends. Germline CDR1 and CDR2: SGHRS and YFSETQ. This CDR3 has 17 amino acids. The CDR3 loop reads CASSLASVAVGSDTQYF. The DNA for the CDR3 is TGCGCCAGCAGCTTGGCCTCGGTAGCGGTCGGGTCAGATACGCAGTATTTT.

The chain recombines TRBV29-1 with TRBJ2-1; TRBD1 is a possible D gene (6 bases). This CDR3 has 10 amino acids. The germline V and J ends were trimmed by 7 bases and 9 bases, with 10 bases remaining between them. In germline, CDR1 is SQVTM, CDR2 ANQGSEA. CDR3 sequence reads: CSGTVTEQFF. DNA of the CDR3: TGCAGCGGGACAGTAACTGAGCAGTTCTTC.

This rearrangement joins TRBV4-3 to TRBJ1-2; D is perhaps TRBD1 (5 bases). V was trimmed by 0 bases and J by 4 bases, leaving 15 bases between them. This CDR3 comprises 16 residues. Germline V gives CDR1 LGHNA, CDR2 YSLEER. In nucleotides, the CDR3 is TGCGCCAGCAGCCAAGATCTCGGAGGGGCCCCCTATGGCTACACCTTC. It translates to CASSQDLGGAPYGYTF.